Presented here are 4 T cell receptor beta chains from one specimen sequenced in a study of T cell repertoires in cytomegalovirus infection. TCRdb fed the reads into MiXCR, producing one record per CDR3 protein. Here the sample spans around 550,000 distinct CDR3 sequences, about a quarter being singletons. Sequenced material: PBMCs. These receptors all stem from a human donor in good health (CMV status not recorded). Some clones in this sample may be carry-over from other donors' samples.

V and J are TRBV27 and TRBJ2-1, with 7 bases identical to TRBD2. The J segment lost 6 bases and the V segment lost 3 bases, leaving 2 bases of the junction unmatched. Germline V gives CDR1 MNHEY, CDR2 SMNVEV (reference sequence). This CDR3 contains 13 residues. The CDR3 loop is CASSFGRTNEQFF. CDR3 nucleotides: TGTGCCAGCAGTTTCGGGAGGACCAATGAGCAGTTCTTC.

This clonotype was seen a handful of times. V and J are TRBV28 and TRBJ2-3, with a possible D match to TRBD1 (6 bases). Per germline, CDR1 MDHEN and CDR2 SYDVKM. Trimming took 4 bases from V and 1 from J, leaving 15 bases between them. The CDR3 length is 16 residues. The CDR3 loop is CASSWGQALRTDTQYF. CDR3 sequence (DNA): TGTGCCAGCAGTTGGGGGCAAGCCCTCCGCACAGATACGCAGTATTTT. Full variable domain (outside the CDR3, taken from reference TRBV28 and TRBJ2-3): DVKVTQSSRYLVKRTGEKVFLECVQDMDHENMFWYRQDPGLGLRLIYFSYDVKMKEKGDIPEGYSVSREKKERFSLILESASTNQTSMYLCASSWGQALRTDTQYFGPGTRLTVL.

This clonotype was detected ten times or more. The chain carries TRBV7-2 and TRBJ2-3; TRBD2 agrees at 12 bases. V was pared by 3 bases and J by 4 bases, with 5 bases of the junction left unmatched. Germline CDR1 SGHTA, CDR2 FQGNSA. The CDR3 has 16 residues. The CDR3, as DNA: TGTGCCAGCAGCTTCAAACTAGCGGGAGGATCAGATACGCAGTATTTT. It encodes CASSFKLAGGSDTQYF.

This clonotype was counted between two and nine times. The rearrangement links TRBV5-1 to TRBJ2-1, with TRBD2 matching 9 bases. Germline V gene lookup returns CDR1 SGHRS and CDR2 YFSETQ. V lost 6 bases and J lost 7; bases outside the gene matches: 8. The CDR3 sequence is 14 residues long. The CDR3 protein is CASKAGGPGNEQFF. Here the CDR3 DNA reads TGCGCCAGCAAGGCGGGAGGGCCCGGGAATGAGCAGTTCTTC.